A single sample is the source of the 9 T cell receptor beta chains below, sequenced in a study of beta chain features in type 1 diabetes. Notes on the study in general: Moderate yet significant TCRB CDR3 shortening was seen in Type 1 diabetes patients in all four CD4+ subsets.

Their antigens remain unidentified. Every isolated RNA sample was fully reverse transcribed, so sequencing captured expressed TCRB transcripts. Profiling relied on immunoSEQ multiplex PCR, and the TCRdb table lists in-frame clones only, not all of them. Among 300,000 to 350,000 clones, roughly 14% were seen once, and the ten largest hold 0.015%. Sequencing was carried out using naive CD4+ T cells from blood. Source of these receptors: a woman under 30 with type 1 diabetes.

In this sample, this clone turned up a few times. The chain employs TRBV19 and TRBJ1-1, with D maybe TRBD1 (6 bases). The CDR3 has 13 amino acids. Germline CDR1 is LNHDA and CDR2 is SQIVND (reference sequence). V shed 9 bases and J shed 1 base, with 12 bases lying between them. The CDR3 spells CASEDRPNTEAFF. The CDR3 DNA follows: TGTGCCAGCGAAGACAGGCCGAACACTGAAGCTTTCTTT.

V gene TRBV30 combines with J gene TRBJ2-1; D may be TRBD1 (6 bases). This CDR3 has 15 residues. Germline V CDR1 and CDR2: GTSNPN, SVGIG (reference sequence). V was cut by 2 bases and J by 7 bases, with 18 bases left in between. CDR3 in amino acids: CAWSLLGWGRNEQFF. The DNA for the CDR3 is TGTGCCTGGAGTCTGTTGGGGTGGGGGCGAAATGAGCAGTTCTTC.

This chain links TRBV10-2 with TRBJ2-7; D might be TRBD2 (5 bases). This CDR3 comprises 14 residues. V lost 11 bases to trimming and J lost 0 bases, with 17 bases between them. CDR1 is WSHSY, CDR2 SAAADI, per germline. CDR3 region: CACSVERASYEQYF. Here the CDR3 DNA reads TGCGCCTGCTCGGTAGAGAGGGCCTCCTACGAGCAGTACTTC.

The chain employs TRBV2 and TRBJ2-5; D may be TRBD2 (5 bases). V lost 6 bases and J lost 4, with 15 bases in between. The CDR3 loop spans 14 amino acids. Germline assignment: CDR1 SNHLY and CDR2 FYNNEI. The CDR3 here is CASRERWLGETQYF. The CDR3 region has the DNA TGTGCCAGCAGAGAGCGGTGGTTAGGAGAGACCCAGTACTTC.

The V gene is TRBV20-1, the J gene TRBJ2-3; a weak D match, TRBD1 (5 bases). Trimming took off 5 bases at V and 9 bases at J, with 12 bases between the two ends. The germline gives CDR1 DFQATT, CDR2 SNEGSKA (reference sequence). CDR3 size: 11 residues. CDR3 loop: CSASRDATQYF. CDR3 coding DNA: TGCAGTGCTTCCAGGGATGCCACGCAGTATTTT.

For the CDR3, the DNA is TGTGCCAGCAGCCCCCCGGGACAGGGGTACAATGAGCAGTTCTTC. Translated: CASSPPGQGYNEQFF. The chain has TRBV7-3 and TRBJ2-1, with 10 bases aligning to TRBD1. In germline, CDR1 is SGHTA, CDR2 FQGTGA. The CDR3 consists of 15 residues. The V and J ends lost 5 bases and 4 bases, in that order; junction bases with no gene match: 5.

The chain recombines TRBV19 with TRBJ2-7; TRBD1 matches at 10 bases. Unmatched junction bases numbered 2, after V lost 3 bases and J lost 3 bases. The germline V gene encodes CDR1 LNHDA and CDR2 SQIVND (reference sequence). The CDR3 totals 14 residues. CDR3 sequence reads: CASSIGTGVYEQYF. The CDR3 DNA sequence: TGTGCCAGTAGTATCGGGACAGGGGTCTACGAGCAGTACTTC.

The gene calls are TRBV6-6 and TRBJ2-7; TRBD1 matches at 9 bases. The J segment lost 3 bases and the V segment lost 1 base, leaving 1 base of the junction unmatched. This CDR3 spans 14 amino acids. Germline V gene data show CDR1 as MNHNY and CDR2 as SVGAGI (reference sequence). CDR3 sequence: CASSYLDRGYEQYV. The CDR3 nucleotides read TGTGCCAGCAGTTACTTGGACAGGGGCTACGAGCAGTACGTC.

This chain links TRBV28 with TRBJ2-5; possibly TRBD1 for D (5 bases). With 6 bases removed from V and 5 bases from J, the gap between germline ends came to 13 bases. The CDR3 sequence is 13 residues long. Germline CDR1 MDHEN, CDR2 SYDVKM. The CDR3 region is CASSSTGPETQYF. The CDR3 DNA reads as TGTGCCAGCAGCTCAACAGGTCCGGAGACCCAGTACTTC.